The 19 T cell receptor beta chains presented below share a single source sample, sequenced in a study of PD-1 blockade in classical Hodgkin lymphoma. Method: immunoSEQ multiplex PCR; TCRdb's copy keeps in-frame clones and lacks some. The data show tens of thousands of clones, with 65% to 85% seen just once and 16% held by the top ten. All the patients suffered relapse after autologous stem cell transplantation, and brentuximab vedotin exposure differed. Sequenced material: peripheral blood mononuclear cells (PBMCs), taken at baseline. These receptors came from a human donor with classical Hodgkin lymphoma.

This clone was picked up a small number of times. V and J are TRBV27 and TRBJ1-2; D is unclear. The CDR3 extends over 12 amino acids. V lost 3 bases and J lost 7, with 9 bases in between. Germline CDR1 is MNHEY and CDR2 is SMNVEV (reference sequence). CDR3 in DNA: TGTGCCAGCAGTTTGGGTGGTGCTGGCTACACCTTC. Translated: CASSLGGAGYTF.

This CDR3 is CASSRRGGRDYGYTF. CDR3 nucleotides: TGTGCCAGCAGTCGTCGAGGGGGAAGGGACTATGGCTACACCTTC. The chain carries TRBV28 and TRBJ1-2, with a weak D call TRBD1 (6 bases). The CDR3 is 15 amino acids. Germline V lookup: CDR1 MDHEN, CDR2 SYDVKM. Between the trimmed V and J ends, which lost 5 bases and 3 bases, there was a span of 16 bases.

The CDR3 nucleotides read TGTGCCTGGGCATATTCCGGGCTCCGAGGTGAAAAACTGTTTTTT. This codes for CAWAYSGLRGEKLFF. V gene TRBV30 combines with J gene TRBJ1-4; D gene unclear. Germline values: CDR1 GTSNPN, CDR2 SVGIG (reference sequence). The CDR3 runs to 15 residues. With 5 bases removed from V and 7 bases from J, the gap between germline ends came to 20 bases.

The chain is built from TRBV9 and TRBJ2-2; 9 bases are shared with TRBD2. Germline V gene data show CDR1 as SGDLS and CDR2 as YYNGEE. CDR3 length equals 12 residues. J was trimmed by 6 bases and V by 7 bases; bases with no gene match: 1. DNA of the CDR3: TGTGCCAGCCGCGGGAGGGCCGGGGAGCTGTTTTTT. It specifies CASRGRAGELFF. The full variable domain, in which reference TRBV9 and TRBJ2-2 provide the parts outside the CDR3, is DSGVTQTPKHLITATGQRVTLRCSPRSGDLSVYWYQQSLDQGLQFLIQYYNGEERAKGNILERFSAQQFPDLHSELNLSSLELGDSALYFCASRGRAGELFFGEGSRLTVL.

The V call is TRBV25-1, the J call TRBJ1-1, with D perhaps matching TRBD1 (6 bases). This CDR3 spans 14 amino acids. Germline V gene data show CDR1 as MGHDK and CDR2 as SYGVNS. V lost 5 bases, J lost 1 base, and 11 bases lay in between. CDR3 protein: CASSTQGTNTEAFF. CDR3 bases: TGTGCCAGCAGTACCCAGGGGACGAACACTGAAGCTTTCTTT.

The chain employs TRBV7-2 and TRBJ2-3; 10 bases agree with TRBD2. The CDR3 has 17 amino acids. J gave up 4 bases and V 5 bases, and 12 bases lay outside the gene matches. Germline lookup yields CDR1 SGHTA and CDR2 FQGNSA. DNA for the CDR3: TGTGCCAGCAGCCGCCAGGTCTCTAGCGGGAGCTCAGATACGCAGTATTTT. Its translation is CASSRQVSSGSSDTQYF.

This clone was observed once. The rearrangement links TRBV5-1 to TRBJ2-3; the D call may be TRBD1 or TRBD2 (5 bases each). Trimming shortened V by 0 bases and J by 0 bases, and 11 bases separated the two germline ends. The CDR3 consists of 16 residues. Looked up from germline, CDR1 is SGHRS and CDR2 is YFSETQ. In nucleotides, the CDR3 is TGCGCCAGCAGCTTGGGGGTTTGGGGGAGCACAGATACGCAGTATTTT. Amino acid sequence: CASSLGVWGSTDTQYF.

The gene calls are TRBV6-5 and TRBJ1-1, with TRBD1 matching over 7 bases. V shed 2 bases, J shed 11 bases, and the junction held 8 bases outside the gene matches. This CDR3 has 13 amino acids. Germline assignment: CDR1 MNHEY and CDR2 SVGAGI. CDR3 coding DNA: TGTGCCAGCAGTTACCAACAGGGGCTGGAGGCTTTCTTT. Protein: CASSYQQGLEAFF.

The J gene is TRBJ1-5, the V gene TRBV4-3; D remains unclear. Germline assignment: CDR1 LGHNA and CDR2 YSLEER. The germline V and J ends were trimmed by 2 bases and 5 bases, with 7 bases remaining between them. This CDR3 has 13 amino acids. The CDR3 DNA follows: TGCGCCAGCAGCCAAAACCTCGATCAGCCCCAGCATTTT. It yields the protein CASSQNLDQPQHF.

This chain's CDR3 is CASSLALGEQFF. CDR3 DNA sequence: TGTGCCAGCAGCTTAGCGCTCGGAGAGCAGTTCTTC. This chain joins TRBV7-2 and TRBJ2-1; D uncertain. The V end was cut by 0 bases, the J end by 10 bases, with 7 bases between. This CDR3 contains 12 residues. Germline values: CDR1 SGHTA, CDR2 FQGNSA. Supplemented by reference TRBV7-2 and TRBJ2-1, the full variable domain reads GAGVSQSPSNKVTEKGKDVELRCDPISGHTALYWYRQSLGQGLEFLIYFQGNSAPDKSGLPSDRFSAERTGGSVSTLTIQRTQQEDSAVYLCASSLALGEQFFGPGTRLTVL.

This clone came up a few times. Here the CDR3 DNA reads TGTGCCAGCAGCCCTCAGGGCTCGCTTGAAAAACTGTTTTTT. Translated: CASSPQGSLEKLFF. J is TRBJ1-4 and V is TRBV7-3; possible D gene TRBD1, 5 bases. Germline assignment: CDR1 SGHTA and CDR2 FQGTGA. The V gene lost 5 bases and the J gene lost 7 bases, with 14 bases spanning the gap. There are 14 residues in the CDR3. The entire variable domain, with the rest obtained from reference TRBV7-3 and TRBJ1-4, is as follows: GAGVSQTPSNKVTEKGKYVELRCDPISGHTALYWYRQSLGQGPEFLIYFQGTGAADDSGLPNDRFFAVRPEGSVSTLKIQRTERGDSAVYLCASSPQGSLEKLFFGSGTQLSVL.

This rearrangement joins TRBV7-9 to TRBJ2-3, with D hard to call. Trimming cost V 4 bases and J 4 bases, with 6 bases left between them. Germline V gives CDR1 SEHNR, CDR2 FQNEAQ (reference sequence). CDR3 size: 12 residues. The CDR3 bases are TGTGCCAGCAGCTCCCTAGCAGATACGCAGTATTTT. It translates to CASSSLADTQYF.

The rearrangement uses TRBV6-6 and TRBJ2-5, with D uncertain. Germline CDR1 reads MNHNY; CDR2 reads SVGAGI (reference sequence). Trimming pared 5 bases from V and 5 bases from J, leaving 12 bases between. The CDR3 is 13 amino acids. The CDR3 reads CASSPTVEETQYF. The CDR3 DNA follows: TGTGCCAGCAGTCCGACGGTGGAGGAGACCCAGTACTTC.

In its sample, this clone was seen once. This CDR3 reads CASSVGDPTADTQYF. CDR3 in DNA: TGTGCCAGCAGCGTGGGCGACCCTACCGCAGATACGCAGTATTTT. This chain links TRBV9 with TRBJ2-3, with D unclear. The CDR3 loop spans 15 amino acids. Trimming took 2 bases from V and 4 from J, leaving 14 bases between them. Germline V lookup: CDR1 SGDLS, CDR2 YYNGEE.

The chain links TRBV21-1 to TRBJ2-7; TRBD1, the D gene given by the table, was not confirmed from the DNA. TRBV21-1 is an annotated pseudogene. The CDR3 is 10 residues long. This CDR3 reads CASSETGQYV. The CDR3, as DNA: TGTGCCAGCAGCGAGACAGGACAGTACGTC.

CDR3 nucleotide sequence: TGCGCCAGCAGTCCCCGGACAGGAGCCTATGGCTACACCTTC. This translates into CASSPRTGAYGYTF. This rearrangement joins TRBV23-1 to TRBJ1-2; TRBD1 matches 7 bases. TRBV23-1 is recorded as an ORF, its role being uncertain. V shed 4 bases and J 4 bases; nucleotides not matched to a gene: 6. CDR3 length: 14 amino acids.

This chain links TRBV5-6 with TRBJ1-2; TRBD1 agrees at 8 bases. Trimming removed 5 bases from V and 6 bases from J; junction bases left unmatched: 9. There are 14 residues in the CDR3. Germline CDR1 SGHDT, CDR2 YYEEEE. The CDR3 DNA is TGTGCCAGCAGGCGCCCAGGACAGGGCCATGGCTACACCTTC. Its translation is CASRRPGQGHGYTF.

The chain employs TRBV4-2 and TRBJ2-2; 8 bases map to TRBD1. The CDR3 length is 16 residues. The J segment lost 5 bases and the V segment lost 0 bases, leaving 5 bases of the junction unmatched. CDR1 is LGHNA, CDR2 YNFKEQ, per germline. The CDR3: CASSQDRYRGTGELFF. CDR3 nucleotides: TGTGCCAGCAGCCAAGATAGGTACAGGGGGACCGGGGAGCTGTTTTTT.

The gene calls are TRBV25-1 and TRBJ2-1; D is unclear. The V gene's germline CDR1 is MGHDK and CDR2 SYGVNS. V was trimmed by 1 base and J by 3 bases, leaving 7 bases between them. The CDR3 consists of 14 residues. For the CDR3, the DNA is TGTGCCAGCAGTGAATCAGCCTACTACAATGAGCAGTTCTTC. Protein: CASSESAYYNEQFF. Using reference TRBV25-1 and TRBJ2-1 for the parts outside the CDR3, the full variable domain is EADIYQTPRYLVIGTGKKITLECSQTMGHDKMYWYQQDPGMELHLIHYSYGVNSTEKGDLSSESTVSRIRTEHFPLTLESARPSHTSQYLCASSESAYYNEQFFGPGTRLTVL.